Listed here are 30 T cell receptor beta chains from one sample, sequenced in a study of molecular identifiers for immune sequencing clone quantification. A single record per CDR3 protein comes from TCRdb applying MiXCR to the PCR reads. The sample yields approximately 90,000 distinct CDR3 sequences, 20% to 30% seen once. Sequencing used naive CD8+ T cells from blood, with Jurkat cell RNA spiked in. Subset specified: FACS-sorted CD8+CD4-CCR7+CD45RA+ naive T cells. These receptors were taken from a human donor in good health. Some libraries in this study had Jurkat cell RNA spiked in.

As to this clonotype: A read error may explain this, as a much larger clone is one base away. CDR3 region: CSVEYGTNTRELFF. The CDR3 bases are TGCAGCGTTGAATATGGAACGAACACCAGGGAGCTGTTTTTT. The genes are TRBV29-1 and TRBJ2-2; D not resolved. Germline V CDR1 and CDR2: SQVTM, ANQGSEA. The CDR3 has 14 residues.

A remark on this clonotype: A single base separates this from a much larger clone, so it may be a read error. The chain joins TRBV18 to TRBJ2-3, with D possibly TRBD1 on 6 matching bases. Trimming took off 6 bases at V and 4 bases at J, with 23 bases between the two ends. CDR1 KGHSH and CDR2 LQKENI come from the germline V gene. The CDR3 has 17 amino acids. The CDR3 DNA reads as TGTGCCAGCTCCCGAAAGAGGGGGAGACTAATCGCAGATACGCAGTATTTT. Residues: CASSRKRGRLIADTQYF.

This clonotype was observed a few times. The chain combines TRBV27 with TRBJ2-1; TRBD2 aligns across 11 bases. The V and J ends lost 5 bases and 5 bases, in that order; junction bases with no gene match: 5. The germline CDR1 and CDR2 sequences are MNHEY and SMNVEV (reference sequence). This CDR3 has 15 amino acids. As DNA, the CDR3 is TGTGCCAGCAGTGACGGGACTAGCGGAAACAATGAGCAGTTCTTC. The encoded protein is CASSDGTSGNNEQFF.

This clonotype was seen at least ten times. The chain employs TRBV4-1 and TRBJ2-2; maybe TRBD1 (6 bases). CDR3 length equals 17 residues. Trimming shortened V by 0 bases and J by 1 base, and 12 bases separated the two germline ends. Germline assignment: CDR1 MGHRA and CDR2 YSYEKL. As DNA, the CDR3 is TGCGCCAGCAGCCAAGAGGGGGCGGAGAGGAACACCGGGGAGCTGTTTTTT. This codes for CASSQEGAERNTGELFF.

This clonotype was found once. The junction departs from germline at one end; a sequencing error may be responsible. The chain combines TRBV11-3 with TRBJ2-3; D gene unclear. The germline gives CDR1 SGHNT, CDR2 YENEEA. CDR3 length: 14 residues. The CDR3 loop is CARSLEYSTDTQYF. CDR3 nucleotides: TGTGCCCGCAGCTTAGAGTACAGCACAGATACGCAGTATTTT.

In its sample, this clonotype was seen many times. The V call is TRBV4-3, the J call TRBJ1-6; 7 nucleotides align to TRBD1. V lost 4 bases to trimming and J lost 8 bases; unmatched junction nucleotides: 11. Germline values: CDR1 LGHNA, CDR2 YSLEER. The CDR3 length is 16 residues. In nucleotides, the CDR3 is TGCGCCAGCAGCCTCAAGGTAGGGGGCCAGGATTCACCCCTCCACTTT. This gives the protein CASSLKVGGQDSPLHF.

A word on this clonotype: One junction end does not reproduce the germline sequence, and a read error may be involved. The genes are TRBV23-1 and TRBJ2-5; no definite D call. TRBV23-1 is designated an ORF whose function remains uncertain. This CDR3 has 16 amino acids. This CDR3 is CASSQSVSRVKEPQYF. CDR3 coding DNA: TGCGCCAGCAGTCAATCAGTCAGTCGAGTGAAAGAGCCCCAGTACTTC.

This clonotype has at least ten counts. This rearrangement joins TRBV5-4 to TRBJ2-5, with D possibly TRBD2 on 5 matching bases. The ends were cut back, 1 base at V and 5 bases at J, with 21 bases in the middle. Germline V gives CDR1 SGHNT, CDR2 YYREEE (reference sequence). The CDR3 is made up of 17 amino acids. CDR3 nucleotides: TGTGCCAGCAGCTTGCCGGGATCTCCGATATCCCCGGAGACCCAGTACTTC. It specifies CASSLPGSPISPETQYF.

This clonotype was found once. One end of the junction is discordant with germline, which a read error may explain. The chain joins TRBV13 to TRBJ1-2; 7 positions match TRBD1. Germline-derived CDR1 and CDR2 are PRHDT and FYEKMQ (reference sequence). CDR3 length: 16 amino acids. CDR3: CASSLEVGRGRNGCTF. The CDR3 region has the DNA TGTGCCAGCAGCTTAGAGGTCGGCAGGGGGAGGAACGGCTGCACCTTC. Full variable domain (missing parts from reference TRBV13 and TRBJ1-2): AAGVIQSPRHLIKEKRETATLKCYPIPRHDTVYWYQQGPGQDPQFLISFYEKMQSDKGSIPDRFSAQQFSDYHSELNMSSLELGDSALYFCASSLEVGRGRNGCTFGSGTRLTVV.

Ten or more counts support this clonotype. This chain joins TRBV5-1 and TRBJ1-1, with D perhaps matching TRBD1 (5 bases). Germline lookup yields CDR1 SGHRS and CDR2 YFSETQ. Deletions cut 1 base from V and 4 bases from J, with 8 bases between. The CDR3 has 13 amino acids. The CDR3 DNA reads TGCGCCAGCAGCTTGCCCGGGGGCACTGAAGCTTTCTTT. This codes for CASSLPGGTEAFF.

V usage is TRBV4-3 and J usage is TRBJ2-1, with 13 bases identical to TRBD2. Germline-derived CDR1 and CDR2 are LGHNA and YSLEER. V gave up 0 bases and J gave up 3 bases; unmatched junction bases: 5. The CDR3 is 18 residues long. The CDR3 is CASSQELAGGYNYNEQFF. The CDR3 coding sequence is TGCGCCAGCAGCCAAGAACTAGCGGGAGGGTACAACTACAATGAGCAGTTCTTC.

At least ten counts were recorded for this clonotype. This rearrangement joins TRBV4-1 to TRBJ1-4, with D possibly being TRBD1 (5 bases). There are 15 residues in the CDR3. Germline V gene data show CDR1 as MGHRA and CDR2 as YSYEKL. V lost 3 bases, J lost 5 bases, and 13 bases lay in between. This CDR3 is CASSQIPGRNEKLFF. CDR3 sequence (DNA): TGCGCCAGCAGCCAGATACCGGGACGGAATGAAAAACTGTTTTTT.

On this clonotype: Possible read error: a much larger clone is one base away. In DNA form, the CDR3 reads TGTGCTAGTGGTTTGGTAACCCGGGACAGAGACATGAACACTGAAGCTTTCTTT. It translates to CASGLVTRDRDMNTEAFF. The chain couples TRBV12-5 to TRBJ1-1; 7 bases are shared with TRBD1. The V gene's germline CDR1 is LGHNT and CDR2 FRNRAP. The V and J ends lost 0 bases and 0 bases, in that order; junction bases with no gene match: 10. The CDR3 extends over 18 amino acids.

Points on this clonotype: This may come from a read error, since a much larger clone is one base off. This chain connects TRBV7-2 to TRBJ2-7; D uncertain. The CDR3 consists of 10 residues. The germline V gene encodes CDR1 SGHTA and CDR2 FQGNSA. The V and J ends lost 5 bases and 7 bases respectively, with 6 bases between them. As DNA, the CDR3 is TGTGCCAGCAGCACCGGGGAGCAGTACTTC. As protein: CASSTGEQYF.

Notes on this clonotype: This could be a read error, since a much larger clone is one nucleotide away. The chain uses TRBV7-2 and TRBJ2-7, with D perhaps matching TRBD2 (6 bases). CDR1 is SGHTA and CDR2 is FQGNSA in the germline V gene. This CDR3 contains 14 residues. Between the trimmed V and J ends, which lost 4 bases and 3 bases, there was a span of 13 bases. The chain's CDR3 is CASSSEGQIYEQYF. The CDR3 DNA is TGTGCCAGCAGCTCGGAGGGTCAAATCTACGAGCAGTACTTC.

This clonotype has a count of ten or more. The chain links TRBV10-3 to TRBJ2-3, with 12 bases fitting TRBD2. V was pared by 5 bases and J by 2 bases, with 11 bases of the junction left unmatched. The CDR3 sequence is 18 residues long. Germline lookup yields CDR1 ENHRY and CDR2 SYGVKD. This CDR3 reads CAISRTSLAGGLTDTQYF. DNA of the CDR3: TGTGCCATCAGTCGTACCTCACTAGCGGGGGGCCTCACAGATACGCAGTATTTT.

This clonotype was seen repeatedly, ten times or more. This chain links TRBV28 with TRBJ1-5, with 10 bases lining up with TRBD1. The germline V gene encodes CDR1 MDHEN and CDR2 SYDVKM. J lost 7 bases, V lost 6 bases, and 9 bases had no gene match. The CDR3 totals 15 residues. CDR3: CASSPPTGGVQPQHF. The CDR3 nucleotides are TGTGCCAGCAGCCCCCCGACAGGGGGCGTCCAGCCCCAGCATTTT.

This clonotype was counted at least ten times. The V and J genes are TRBV5-4 and TRBJ2-3; the D is unclear. V was trimmed by 0 bases and J by 0 bases, leaving 5 bases between them. This CDR3 is 14 amino acids long. CDR1 and CDR2 from the germline V gene are SGHNT and YYREEE (reference sequence). DNA of the CDR3: TGTGCCAGCAGCTTGGCGACTAGCACAGATACGCAGTATTTT. It codes for CASSLATSTDTQYF.

This clonotype was counted at least ten times. In DNA form, the CDR3 reads TGTGCCTGCCCTCAGGAGGGCAGTGAAGCTTTCTTT. It codes for CACPQEGSEAFF. The chain is built from TRBV30 and TRBJ1-1, with D uncertain. V was cut by 6 bases and J by 7 bases, with 15 bases left in between. Germline V gene data show CDR1 as GTSNPN and CDR2 as SVGIG (reference sequence). The CDR3 runs to 12 residues.

This clonotype has just a few counts. The chain combines TRBV3-1 with TRBJ2-7; 12 bases fit TRBD1. The trim removed 1 base at V and 3 bases at J, leaving 4 bases unmatched. This CDR3 comprises 16 residues. Germline V gene sequence: CDR1 LGHDT, CDR2 YNNKEL (reference sequence). This chain's CDR3 is CASSQGGTGGRYEQYF. The CDR3 coding sequence is TGTGCCAGCAGCCAAGGAGGGACAGGGGGCCGCTACGAGCAGTACTTC.

At least ten counts were recorded for this clonotype. The chain has TRBV7-2 and TRBJ2-7; D gene unclear. CDR3 size: 14 residues. Deletions cut 1 base from V and 3 bases from J, with 10 bases between. Germline V lookup: CDR1 SGHTA, CDR2 FQGNSA. This CDR3 is CASSLGPAFYEQYF. The CDR3 nucleotides read TGTGCCAGCAGCTTAGGTCCCGCTTTCTACGAGCAGTACTTC. Full variable domain (remainder filled in from reference TRBV7-2 and TRBJ2-7): GAGVSQSPSNKVTEKGKDVELRCDPISGHTALYWYRQSLGQGLEFLIYFQGNSAPDKSGLPSDRFSAERTGGSVSTLTIQRTQQEDSAVYLCASSLGPAFYEQYFGPGTRLTVT.

This clonotype was counted at least ten times. The CDR3 is CASSWGTGEQETQYF. Here the CDR3 DNA reads TGTGCCAGCAGTTGGGGGACAGGGGAACAAGAGACCCAGTACTTC. V is TRBV28 and J is TRBJ2-5; TRBD1 aligns across 10 bases. Germline CDR1 is MDHEN and CDR2 is SYDVKM. V dropped 4 bases and J dropped 2; count of bases not matched to a gene: 4. The CDR3 is 15 residues long.

The chain has TRBV14 and TRBJ2-1; D unclear. Germline loops: CDR1 SGHDN, CDR2 FVKESK. Trimming shortened V by 1 base and J by 9 bases, and 7 bases separated the two germline ends. The length of the CDR3 is 12 residues. For the CDR3, the DNA is TGTGCCAGCAGCCAAGGGGGAATTGAGCAGTTCTTC. As protein: CASSQGGIEQFF.

Points on this clonotype: A much larger clonotype is one base distant, so this may be a read error. The J gene is TRBJ2-1, the V gene TRBV7-3, with TRBD2 matching 10 bases. Unmatched junction bases numbered 10, after V lost 5 bases and J lost 9 bases. The CDR3 spans 15 residues. The germline gives CDR1 SGHTA, CDR2 FQGTGA. Here the CDR3 reads CASSHTSGKAGEQFF. The CDR3 DNA reads TGTGCCAGCAGCCATACTAGCGGGAAGGCCGGTGAGCAGTTCTTC.

There are a few counts of this clonotype. The CDR3 sequence is CASSPTPGGAFNQPQHF. CDR3 DNA sequence: TGTGCCAGCAGTCCTACCCCGGGCGGCGCTTTTAATCAGCCCCAGCATTTT. The chain carries TRBV27 and TRBJ1-5; D uncertain. Trimming removed 5 bases from V and 4 bases from J, with 21 bases in between. The CDR3 contains 17 residues. CDR1 and CDR2 from the germline V gene are MNHEY and SMNVEV (reference sequence).

This clonotype was recorded at least ten times. One junction end does not reproduce the germline sequence, and a read error may be involved. This rearrangement joins TRBV6-2 or TRBV6-3 to TRBJ2-5; D is undetermined. The CDR3 totals 11 residues. Germline V CDR1 and CDR2: MNHEY, SVGEGT. CDR3 coding DNA: TGTGCCAGCGCAGTCTGGATGACGACGTCTTTC. Translated, it gives CASAVWMTTSF.

This clonotype was counted ten times or more. The chain recombines TRBV7-9 with TRBJ2-7; perhaps D is TRBD1 or TRBD2 (5 bases each). This CDR3 has 13 residues. Germline CDR1 reads SEHNR; CDR2 reads FQNEAQ (reference sequence). V was trimmed by 4 bases and J by 6 bases, leaving 13 bases between them. In nucleotides, the CDR3 is TGTGCCAGCAGCTGGGGGTCTGCCCTCGAGCAGTACTTC. Its protein product is CASSWGSALEQYF.

This clonotype was found once. The limits of the CDR3 on the DNA are not certain, so only TCRdb's listed CDR3 is given. The chain couples TRBV20-1 to TRBJ1-2. The CDR3 comprises 14 residues, both ends counted. The germline V gene has CDR1 DFQATT and CDR2 SNEGSKA (reference sequence). The CDR3 sequence: CSAHAIGEGYGCTF.

With respect to this clonotype: A single base separates this from a much larger clone, so it may be a read error. The gene calls are TRBV9 and TRBJ2-5; TRBD2 is a possible D gene (7 bases). Germline V lookup: CDR1 SGDLS, CDR2 YYNGEE. V lost 4 bases and J lost 6, with 16 bases in between. The CDR3 totals 14 residues. CDR3 amino acids: CASSPVGGAKTQYF. CDR3 coding DNA: TGTGCCAGCAGCCCTGTTGGGGGGGCAAAGACCCAGTACTTC.

This clonotype was seen repeatedly, ten times or more. The chain has TRBV20-1 and TRBJ2-7, with a tentative D call TRBD1 (6 bases). Trimming cost V 5 bases and J 0 bases, with 17 bases left between them. Germline-derived CDR1 and CDR2 are DFQATT and SNEGSKA (reference sequence). The CDR3 sequence is 15 residues long. The chain's CDR3 is CSAFTGTTSSYEQYF. CDR3 in DNA: TGCAGTGCTTTTACCGGGACAACGAGCTCCTACGAGCAGTACTTC.